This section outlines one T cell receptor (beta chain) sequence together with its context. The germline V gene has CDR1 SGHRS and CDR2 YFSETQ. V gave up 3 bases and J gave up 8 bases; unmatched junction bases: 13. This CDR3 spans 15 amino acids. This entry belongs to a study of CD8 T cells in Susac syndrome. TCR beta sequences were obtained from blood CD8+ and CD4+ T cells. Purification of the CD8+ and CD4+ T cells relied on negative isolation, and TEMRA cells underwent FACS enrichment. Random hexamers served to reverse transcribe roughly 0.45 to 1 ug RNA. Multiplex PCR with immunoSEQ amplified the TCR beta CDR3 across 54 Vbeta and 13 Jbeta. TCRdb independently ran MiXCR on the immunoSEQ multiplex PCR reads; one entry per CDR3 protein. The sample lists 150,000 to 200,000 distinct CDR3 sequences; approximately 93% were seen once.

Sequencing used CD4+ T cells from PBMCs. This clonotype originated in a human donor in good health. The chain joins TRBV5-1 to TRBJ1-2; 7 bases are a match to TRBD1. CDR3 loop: CASSSNPTGLEGYTF. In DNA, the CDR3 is TGCGCCAGCAGCTCCAACCCGACAGGGCTTGAAGGCTACACCTTC.